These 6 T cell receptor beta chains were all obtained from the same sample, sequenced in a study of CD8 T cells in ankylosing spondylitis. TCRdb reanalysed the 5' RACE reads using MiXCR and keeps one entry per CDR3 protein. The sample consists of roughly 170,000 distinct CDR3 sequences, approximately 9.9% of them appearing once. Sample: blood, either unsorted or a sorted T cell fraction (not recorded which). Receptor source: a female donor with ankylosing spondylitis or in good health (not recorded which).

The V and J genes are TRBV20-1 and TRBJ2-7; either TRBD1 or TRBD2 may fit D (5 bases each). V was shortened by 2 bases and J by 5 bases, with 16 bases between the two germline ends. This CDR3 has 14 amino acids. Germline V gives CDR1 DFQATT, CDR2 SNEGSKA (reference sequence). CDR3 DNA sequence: TGCAGTGCTAGACCTTGGGGGAGTCCCAACGAGCAGTACTTC. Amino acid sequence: CSARPWGSPNEQYF.

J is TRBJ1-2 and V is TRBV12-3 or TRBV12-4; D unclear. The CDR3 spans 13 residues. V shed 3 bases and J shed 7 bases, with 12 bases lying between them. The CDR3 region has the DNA TGTGCCAGCAGTTTTTCTGGGTCAAGTGGCTACACCTTC. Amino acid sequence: CASSFSGSSGYTF.

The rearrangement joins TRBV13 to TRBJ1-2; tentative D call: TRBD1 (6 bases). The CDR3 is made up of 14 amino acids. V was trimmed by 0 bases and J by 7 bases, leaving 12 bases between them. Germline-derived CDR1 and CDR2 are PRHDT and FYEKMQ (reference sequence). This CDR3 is CASSLGTGRGGYTF. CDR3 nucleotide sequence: TGTGCCAGCAGCTTAGGTACAGGGAGAGGTGGCTACACCTTC.

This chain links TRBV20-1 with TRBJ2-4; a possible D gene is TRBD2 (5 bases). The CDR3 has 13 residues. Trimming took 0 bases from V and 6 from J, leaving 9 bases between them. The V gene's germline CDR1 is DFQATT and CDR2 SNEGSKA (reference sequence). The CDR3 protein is CSARDLGANIQYF. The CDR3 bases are TGCAGTGCTAGAGATCTGGGAGCAAACATTCAGTACTTC.

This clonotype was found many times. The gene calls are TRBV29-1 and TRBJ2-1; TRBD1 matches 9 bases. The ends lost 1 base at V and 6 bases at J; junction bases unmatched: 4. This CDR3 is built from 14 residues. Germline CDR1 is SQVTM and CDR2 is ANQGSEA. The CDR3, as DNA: TGCAGCGTTGAAGGGACAGGGGTCGTCAATGAGCAGTTCTTC. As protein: CSVEGTGVVNEQFF.

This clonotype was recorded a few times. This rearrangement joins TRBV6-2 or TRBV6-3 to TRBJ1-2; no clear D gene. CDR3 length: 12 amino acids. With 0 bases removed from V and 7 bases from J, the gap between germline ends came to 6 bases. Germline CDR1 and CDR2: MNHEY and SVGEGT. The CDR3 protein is CASSYSSLGYTF. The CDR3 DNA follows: TGTGCCAGCAGTTACTCGAGTCTTGGCTACACCTTC.